The next 31 T cell receptor beta chains were all read from a single sample in a study of beta chain features in type 1 diabetes. The investigators reverse transcribed all of the isolated RNA, so they sequenced expressed TCRB transcripts. Sequencing was performed with immunoSEQ multiplex PCR; in TCRdb, only in-frame clones are kept and a portion is missing. The repertoire holds 810,000 or so clones, with under 20% as singletons. Sequenced input: naive CD4+ T cells from blood. The source is a woman aged 18 to 35 in good health.

The table lists this clone with a few counts. The chain uses TRBV5-5 and TRBJ2-7, with no clear D. The CDR3 contains 14 residues. Deletions cut 3 bases from V and 0 bases from J, with 10 bases between. Germline CDR1 SGHKS, CDR2 YYEKEE (reference sequence). The CDR3 loop is CASSSRQVSYEQYF. The CDR3 region has the DNA TGTGCCAGCAGCTCACGACAAGTCTCCTACGAGCAGTACTTC.

CDR3 sequence (DNA): TGTGCCACCAGCAGAGTGGGACCGCTTAAAGGCACAGATACGCAGTATTTT. Translated, it gives CATSRVGPLKGTDTQYF. The J gene is TRBJ2-3, the V gene TRBV15; the D call may be TRBD1 or TRBD2 (5 bases each). The germline CDR1 and CDR2 sequences are LNHNV and YYDKDF (reference sequence). The CDR3 is made up of 17 amino acids. The germline V and J ends were trimmed by 1 base and 1 base, with 15 bases remaining between them.

CDR3 region: CASSKREGQETQYF. CDR3 nucleotide sequence: TGCGCCAGCAGTAAGCGGGAGGGGCAAGAGACCCAGTACTTC. V is TRBV5-1 and J is TRBJ2-5; TRBD2 matches at 10 bases. The CDR3 length is 14 residues. Trimming cost V 5 bases and J 2 bases; bases outside gene matches: 3. Germline V gene lookup returns CDR1 SGHRS and CDR2 YFSETQ. The variable domain in full, with the rest retrieved from reference TRBV5-1 and TRBJ2-5, is KAGVTQTPRYLIKTRGQQVTLSCSPISGHRSVSWYQQTPGQGLQFLFEYFSETQRNKGNFPGRFSGRQFSNSRSEMNVSTLELGDSALYLCASSKREGQETQYFGPGTRLLVL.

The J gene is TRBJ2-5, the V gene TRBV6-6; 8 bases fit TRBD1. CDR1 and CDR2 from the germline V gene are MNHNY and SVGAGI (reference sequence). Trimming removed 0 bases from V and 1 base from J; junction bases left unmatched: 1. The CDR3 extends over 15 amino acids. CDR3 sequence: CASSYSTGGQETQYF. For the CDR3, the DNA is TGTGCCAGCAGTTACTCAACAGGGGGCCAAGAGACCCAGTACTTC.

J is TRBJ1-1 and V is TRBV9; D is undetermined. V was pared by 7 bases and J by 3 bases, with 13 bases between. CDR1 and CDR2 from the germline V gene are SGDLS and YYNGEE. This CDR3 spans 13 amino acids. The CDR3 coding sequence is TGTGCCAGCTCGCGGGCACTGGACACTGAAGCTTTCTTT. It yields the protein CASSRALDTEAFF.

This clone has a handful of counts. The chain employs TRBV25-1 and TRBJ2-2; D not resolved. CDR1 and CDR2 (germline): MGHDK, SYGVNS. There are 13 residues in the CDR3. Trimming cost V 4 bases and J 6 bases, with 9 bases left between them. The CDR3 sequence is CASSGLGSGELFF. The CDR3 DNA reads as TGTGCCAGCAGTGGTCTCGGGTCCGGGGAGCTGTTTTTT. Full variable domain (rest looked up from reference TRBV25-1 and TRBJ2-2): EADIYQTPRYLVIGTGKKITLECSQTMGHDKMYWYQQDPGMELHLIHYSYGVNSTEKGDLSSESTVSRIRTEHFPLTLESARPSHTSQYLCASSGLGSGELFFGEGSRLTVL.

This chain connects TRBV7-6 to TRBJ2-5, with 13 bases lining up with TRBD2. In germline, CDR1 is SGHVS, CDR2 FNYEAQ. V dropped 5 bases and J dropped 5; count of bases not matched to a gene: 8. The CDR3 loop spans 16 amino acids. CDR3 nucleotide sequence: TGTGCCAGCAGCCCCCGGACTAGCGGGGGTTGGGAGACCCAGTACTTC. This translates into CASSPRTSGGWETQYF. Complete variable domain (other parts from reference TRBV7-6 and TRBJ2-5): GAGVSQSPRYKVTKRGQDVALRCDPISGHVSLYWYRQALGQGPEFLTYFNYEAQQDKSGLPNDRFSAERPEGSISTLTIQRTEQRDSAMYRCASSPRTSGGWETQYFGPGTRLLVL.

The CDR3 DNA reads as TGTGCCAGCAGTCCGTCAGGGGAAGCTAATGAAAAACTGTTTTTT. This encodes CASSPSGEANEKLFF. The chain joins TRBV28 to TRBJ1-4; TRBD1 might be the D (6 bases). V lost 5 bases, J lost 3 bases, and 13 bases lay in between. The CDR3 has 15 amino acids. CDR1 and CDR2 (germline): MDHEN, SYDVKM.

This sequence joins TRBV9 and TRBJ2-1; D call uncertain. There are 15 residues in the CDR3. V lost 4 bases to trimming and J lost 5 bases, with 16 bases between them. The germline V gene has CDR1 SGDLS and CDR2 YYNGEE. CDR3 in amino acids: CASSPRLESHNEQFF. The CDR3 DNA follows: TGTGCCAGCAGCCCTAGACTCGAGTCCCACAATGAGCAGTTCTTC.

This clone has only a few counts. The V gene is TRBV7-2, the J gene TRBJ2-1, with TRBD2 identical over 9 bases. The CDR3 has 15 amino acids. The germline V gene encodes CDR1 SGHTA and CDR2 FQGNSA. With V trimmed by 3 bases and J by 8 bases, 8 bases remained unmatched. CDR3 nucleotides: TGTGCCAGCAGCTTCTATAGCGGGAGTTTTGATGAGCAGTTCTTC. It translates to CASSFYSGSFDEQFF. The complete variable domain, with remaining parts taken from reference TRBV7-2 and TRBJ2-1, reads GAGVSQSPSNKVTEKGKDVELRCDPISGHTALYWYRQSLGQGLEFLIYFQGNSAPDKSGLPSDRFSAERTGGSVSTLTIQRTQQEDSAVYLCASSFYSGSFDEQFFGPGTRLTVL.

This rearrangement joins TRBV18 to TRBJ1-1, with TRBD1 identical over 10 bases. Looked up from germline, CDR1 is KGHSH and CDR2 is LQKENI. V was clipped by 8 bases and J by 4 bases; unmatched bases: 13. This CDR3 has 16 residues. Here the CDR3 DNA reads TGTGCCAGCCACAGGGGACAGGGGTATGTGACCACTGAAGCTTTCTTT. Protein: CASHRGQGYVTTEAFF.

Only a few counts were recorded for this clone. This chain joins TRBV18 and TRBJ2-7; TRBD1 agrees at 9 bases. J gave up 6 bases and V 4 bases, and 13 bases lay outside the gene matches. Per germline, CDR1 KGHSH and CDR2 LQKENI. The CDR3 has 16 residues. As DNA, the CDR3 is TGTGCCAGCTCACACTCGAGGGCGGGACAGGGACTCGAGCAGTACTTC. It yields the protein CASSHSRAGQGLEQYF.

This chain connects TRBV19 to TRBJ2-1, with D unclear. CDR3 length: 13 residues. V lost 6 bases and J lost 4, with 10 bases in between. Germline V gene lookup returns CDR1 LNHDA and CDR2 SQIVND (reference sequence). Here the CDR3 reads CASSPPRYNEQFF. CDR3 in DNA: TGTGCCAGTAGCCCCCCTCGTTACAATGAGCAGTTCTTC.

The chain has TRBV5-6 and TRBJ1-2; a possible D gene is TRBD1 (5 bases). Germline CDR1 is SGHDT and CDR2 is YYEEEE. V lost 2 bases and J 4 bases, leaving 9 bases between the germline ends. CDR3 size: 13 residues. In DNA form, the CDR3 reads TGTGCCAGCAGCTTCGGGACTGTCTATGGCTACACCTTC. This gives the protein CASSFGTVYGYTF. Full variable domain (missing parts from reference TRBV5-6 and TRBJ1-2): DAGVTQSPTHLIKTRGQQVTLRCSPKSGHDTVSWYQQALGQGPQFIFQYYEEEERQRGNFPDRFSGHQFPNYSSELNVNALLLGDSALYLCASSFGTVYGYTFGSGTRLTVV.

This chain uses TRBV28 with TRBJ2-5; unclear D gene. The CDR3 totals 11 residues. V was pared by 4 bases and J by 2 bases, with 2 bases between. Germline loops: CDR1 MDHEN, CDR2 SYDVKM. The CDR3 is CASSWQETQYF. The CDR3 DNA reads TGTGCCAGCAGTTGGCAAGAGACCCAGTACTTC.

The V gene is TRBV9, the J gene TRBJ2-1; 8 nucleotides match TRBD2. The germline gives CDR1 SGDLS, CDR2 YYNGEE. The CDR3 sequence is 16 residues long. J gave up 0 bases and V 4 bases, and 6 bases lay outside the gene matches. In DNA form, the CDR3 reads TGTGCCAGCAGCCTCCGGGGGGGAGCCTCCTACAATGAGCAGTTCTTC. The encoded protein is CASSLRGGASYNEQFF.

The gene calls are TRBV11-2 and TRBJ1-2, with a tentative D call TRBD1 (5 bases). The germline V and J ends were trimmed by 5 bases and 13 bases, with 14 bases remaining between them. Germline loops: CDR1 SGHAT, CDR2 FQNNGV. This CDR3 has 11 residues. The DNA for the CDR3 is TGTGCCAGCAGCACCCGGGGCCAAGTCACCTTC. Translating it yields CASSTRGQVTF.

This clone was found a few times. The genes are TRBV5-1 and TRBJ2-1; 8 bases agree with TRBD2. Germline V lookup: CDR1 SGHRS, CDR2 YFSETQ. There are 18 residues in the CDR3. J gave up 0 bases and V 4 bases, and 12 bases lay outside the gene matches. The CDR3 bases are TGCGCCAGCAGCGTGTCGGGAGGGCTTAGTAGCTCCTACAATGAGCAGTTCTTC. Its protein is CASSVSGGLSSSYNEQFF.

The chain uses TRBV7-2 and TRBJ2-1; possible D gene TRBD2, 5 bases. With 1 base removed from V and 7 bases from J, the gap between germline ends came to 17 bases. Germline V gene sequence: CDR1 SGHTA, CDR2 FQGNSA. This CDR3 has 16 residues. The DNA of the CDR3 is TGTGCCAGCAGCTTAGACCTAGCACCGAGACTTAATGAGCAGTTCTTC. Amino acids: CASSLDLAPRLNEQFF.

Written as DNA, the CDR3 is TGCGCCAGCAGCTTGGAACCTGGGAGGTACGAGCAGTACTTC. This codes for CASSLEPGRYEQYF. The genes are TRBV5-1 and TRBJ2-7; the D gene is possibly TRBD2 (6 bases). V was clipped by 0 bases and J by 4 bases, with 11 bases between them. The CDR3 loop spans 14 amino acids. Germline V gene sequence: CDR1 SGHRS, CDR2 YFSETQ.

The V call is TRBV19, the J call TRBJ2-5; 10 nucleotides align to TRBD2. This CDR3 has 16 residues. Germline V gene data show CDR1 as LNHDA and CDR2 as SQIVND (reference sequence). The ends lost 2 bases at V and 2 bases at J; junction bases unmatched: 5. CDR3 bases: TGTGCCAGTAGTATAAACCTAGCGGGAGTACAAGAGACCCAGTACTTC. Translated, it gives CASSINLAGVQETQYF.

The rearrangement uses TRBV28 and TRBJ1-3; no firm D call. Germline V lookup: CDR1 MDHEN, CDR2 SYDVKM. V was shortened by 6 bases and J by 7 bases, with 16 bases between the two germline ends. This CDR3 region has 14 residues. CDR3: CASSPQGRRNTIYF. CDR3 coding DNA: TGTGCCAGCAGCCCTCAAGGCCGCCGGAACACCATATATTTT.

This clone has only a few counts. The chain has TRBV7-2 and TRBJ2-7; D possibly matches TRBD1 or TRBD2 (6 bases each). Looked up from germline, CDR1 is SGHTA and CDR2 is FQGNSA. V lost 5 bases to trimming and J lost 2 bases, with 10 bases between them. The CDR3 is 13 residues long. The chain's CDR3 is CASSPRGPYEQYF. CDR3 coding DNA: TGTGCCAGCAGCCCCCGGGGGCCCTACGAGCAGTACTTC.

The chain has TRBV7-8 and TRBJ1-4; D remains unclear. The CDR3 runs 17 residues. Trimming pared 0 bases from V and 0 bases from J, leaving 11 bases between. Looked up from germline, CDR1 is SGHVS and CDR2 is FQNEAQ. The CDR3 sequence is CASSLAAIRATNEKLFF. The DNA for the CDR3 is TGTGCCAGCAGCTTAGCGGCGATTAGAGCAACTAATGAAAAACTGTTTTTT.

This chain joins TRBV6-5 and TRBJ2-1; D is unclear. The CDR3 has 13 residues. Trimming took 5 bases from V and 6 from J, leaving 11 bases between them. CDR1 is MNHEY, CDR2 SVGAGI, per germline. CDR3 nucleotide sequence: TGTGCCAGCAGTACCGGGCAGCCCAATGAGCAGTTCTTC. Translated, it gives CASSTGQPNEQFF.

This clone was picked up a small number of times. For the CDR3, the DNA is TGTGCCAGCTCACCACCCGGGACTAGCAGTCGCACAGATACGCAGTATTTT. This gives the protein CASSPPGTSSRTDTQYF. The J gene is TRBJ2-3, the V gene TRBV18, with 9 bases identical to TRBD2. With 0 bases clipped from V and 1 base from J, the junction kept 5 bases outside the gene matches. Germline CDR1 and CDR2: KGHSH and LQKENI. There are 17 residues in the CDR3.

This clone has a handful of counts. CDR3 protein: CASTELDPTYNEQFF. In nucleotides, the CDR3 is TGTGCCAGCACCGAACTAGACCCTACCTACAATGAGCAGTTCTTC. The chain employs TRBV11-2 and TRBJ2-1; TRBD2 might be the D (5 bases). Per germline, CDR1 SGHAT and CDR2 FQNNGV. The CDR3 is 15 residues long. Trimming removed 7 bases from V and 2 bases from J, with 15 bases in between.

The chain joins TRBV7-9 to TRBJ2-3; TRBD1 matches at 9 bases. J gave up 3 bases and V 5 bases, and 6 bases lay outside the gene matches. There are 15 residues in the CDR3. The germline gives CDR1 SEHNR, CDR2 FQNEAQ (reference sequence). The CDR3 here is CASSLMGQGTDTQYF. CDR3 bases: TGTGCCAGCAGCCTTATGGGACAGGGAACAGATACGCAGTATTTT.

This clone has only a few counts. This sequence joins TRBV7-9 and TRBJ1-2, with TRBD1 identical over 10 bases. The CDR3 has 15 residues. Trimming at V came to 2 bases and at J to 8 bases, leaving 8 bases not matched to a gene. Germline V lookup: CDR1 SEHNR, CDR2 FQNEAQ (reference sequence). CDR3 loop: CASSLNRDRGGGYTF. DNA of the CDR3: TGTGCCAGCAGCTTAAACCGGGACAGGGGAGGAGGCTACACCTTC.

This chain connects TRBV28 to TRBJ1-1; 7 bases fit TRBD1. CDR1 and CDR2 (germline): MDHEN, SYDVKM. CDR3 length: 12 residues. V gave up 2 bases and J gave up 10 bases; unmatched junction bases: 4. This CDR3 reads CASSLANRGAFF. Written as DNA, the CDR3 is TGTGCCAGCAGTTTAGCGAACAGGGGAGCTTTCTTT.

This chain connects TRBV15 to TRBJ1-2; 7 bases are shared with TRBD1. Germline trimming cut 3 bases from V and 8 bases from J; bases unmatched to any gene: 12. The CDR3 contains 15 residues. CDR1 and CDR2 (germline): LNHNV, YYDKDF (reference sequence). The CDR3 sequence is CATSSGQATVLGYTF. CDR3 DNA: TGTGCCACCAGCAGTGGACAGGCGACCGTCTTAGGCTACACCTTC.